This TCR beta chain was recorded in a study of tumor and adjacent non-tumor tissue in lung cancer. Study summary: Histology: 11 to 13 adenocarcinoma, a couple of squamous cell carcinoma, 1 small cell lung cancer. Study-level results: Tumor repertoires had a smaller top 100 clone share than normal lung. Tumor tissue had significantly higher TCR diversity than normal lung.

A note on this clonotype: The antigen is not known.

The CDR3 loop spans 15 amino acids. Trimming removed 4 bases from V and 8 bases from J; junction bases left unmatched: 7. The template was RNA from unsorted bulk tissue. Three rounds of nested PCR, following a modified ARM-PCR protocol, produced the TCRbeta library. TCRdb reanalysed the multiplex PCR reads using MiXCR and keeps one entry per CDR3 protein. The data hold 65,000 to 90,000 distinct CDR3 sequences, with 55% to 70% observed a single time. Specimen: lung tumor tissue. This receptor was taken from a woman aged 70-85 years with non-small cell lung cancer. J is TRBJ2-1 and V is TRBV12-3 or TRBV12-4; 11 bases align to TRBD1. As DNA, the CDR3 is TGTGCCAGCAGTTGGATACCGGGACAGGGGGATGAGCAGTTCTTC. This sequence encodes CASSWIPGQGDEQFF.